What follows are 7 T cell receptor beta chains derived from one specimen sequenced in a study of T cells after yellow fever vaccination. TCRdb independently ran MiXCR on the 5' RACE reads; one entry per CDR3 protein. Found here are some 100,000 distinct CDR3 sequences, almost 9% of them singletons; the top ten hold roughly 15%. The sequencing here drew on CD8+ T cells not binding an NS4B(214-222) dextramer, sorted from PBMCs, taken approximately 16 days after the first yellow fever vaccination. The receptors derive from a man younger than 35 who received the YFV17D yellow fever vaccine.

The sample holds a few counts of this clonotype. This rearrangement joins TRBV12-3 or TRBV12-4 to TRBJ1-1, with D perhaps matching TRBD1 (6 bases). V lost 5 bases to trimming and J lost 6 bases, with 7 bases between them. CDR3 size: 11 residues. The DNA of the CDR3 is TGTGCCAGCAGTAGGACAGCTGAAGCTTTCTTT. It codes for CASSRTAEAFF.

The genes are TRBV28 and TRBJ2-3, with TRBD2 matching 10 bases. The V gene's germline CDR1 is MDHEN and CDR2 SYDVKM. The V gene end was trimmed by 7 bases and the J gene end by 9 bases; junction bases not matched to a gene: 13. The CDR3 extends over 15 amino acids. The CDR3 coding sequence is TGTGCCAGCACCCCCCGCGCTGAGACTAGCGGGACGCAGTATTTT. Its translation is CASTPRAETSGTQYF.

This clonotype has only a few counts. This sequence joins TRBV4-2 and TRBJ1-1; D unclear. Trimming took 3 bases from V and 4 from J, leaving 9 bases between them. The CDR3 contains 13 residues. Germline CDR1 LGHNA, CDR2 YNFKEQ. The CDR3 here is CASSHSAPTEAFF. CDR3 DNA sequence: TGTGCCAGCAGCCACTCGGCCCCCACTGAAGCTTTCTTT.

This clonotype was observed a few times. The rearrangement links TRBV27 to TRBJ2-3; D remains ambiguous. Germline-derived CDR1 and CDR2 are MNHEY and SMNVEV (reference sequence). Trimming shortened V by 1 base and J by 0 bases, and 11 bases separated the two germline ends. The CDR3 loop spans 16 amino acids. The CDR3 region is CASSLFSLTSTDTQYF. The CDR3 DNA follows: TGTGCCAGCAGTTTATTTAGCCTTACTAGCACAGATACGCAGTATTTT.

The chain links TRBV5-6 to TRBJ2-3; the D is unclear. Trimming cost V 8 bases and J 3 bases, with 28 bases left between them. CDR3 size: 18 residues. CDR1 is SGHDT and CDR2 is YYEEEE in the germline V gene. The CDR3 bases are TGTGCCAGAACTCACTCTGCTTCTCATTTCCTACTTACAGATACGCAGTATTTT. This codes for CARTHSASHFLLTDTQYF.

In its sample, this clonotype was seen once. The chain joins TRBV7-2 to TRBJ1-1; D is perhaps TRBD1 (6 bases). The CDR3 is 14 amino acids. Germline loops: CDR1 SGHTA, CDR2 FQGNSA. V dropped 4 bases and J dropped 3 bases, with 12 bases sitting between them. CDR3 protein: CASSSQGGYTEAFF. The DNA of the CDR3 is TGTGCCAGCAGCTCACAGGGTGGATACACTGAAGCTTTCTTT.

This clonotype appeared a few times. The rearrangement joins TRBV4-1 to TRBJ2-5; TRBD1 matches at 9 bases. Germline-derived CDR1 and CDR2 are MGHRA and YSYEKL. After removal of 4 bases from V and 3 bases from J, the junction contained 3 bases not matched to a gene. CDR3 length equals 14 residues. The DNA for the CDR3 is TGCGCCAGCAGCCCCTGGACAGGGGAAGAGACCCAGTACTTC. Translation: CASSPWTGEETQYF.